These 19 T cell receptor beta chains share one sample of origin, sequenced in a study of T cell responses to AZD1222 COVID-19 vaccine. The protocol was immunoSEQ multiplex PCR, while the TCRdb copy is restricted to in-frame clones and leaves out a portion. This sample has nearly 100,000 clones, with over 75% found just once. The sample in question was peripheral blood, obtained on day 0 of AZD1222 vaccination. The receptors were gathered from an adult in good health.

The chain links TRBV11-2 to TRBJ2-5; no clear D. Germline CDR1 is SGHAT and CDR2 is FQNNGV. CDR3 size: 13 residues. The V end lost 3 bases, the J end lost 2 bases, and 7 bases lay between the germline ends. The CDR3 DNA is TGTGCCAGCAGCTTGCGTCTTCAAGAGACCCAGTACTTC. Its translation: CASSLRLQETQYF.

The chain combines TRBV27 with TRBJ1-1, with D uncertain. The germline V gene has CDR1 MNHEY and CDR2 SMNVEV (reference sequence). The V gene lost 5 bases and the J gene lost 1 base, with 11 bases spanning the gap. The CDR3 sequence is 14 residues long. This chain's CDR3 is CASSPGTANTEAFF. DNA for the CDR3: TGTGCCAGCAGTCCAGGAACGGCGAACACTGAAGCTTTCTTT.

This clone is a singleton in its sample. J is TRBJ1-4 and V is TRBV2, with D perhaps TRBD1 (5 bases). The V end was cut by 8 bases, the J end by 6 bases, with 7 bases between. The V gene's germline CDR1 is SNHLY and CDR2 FYNNEI. The CDR3 loop spans 11 amino acids. The CDR3 is CASAGDEKLFF. Written as DNA, the CDR3 is TGTGCCAGCGCGGGGGATGAAAAACTGTTTTTT.

The chain couples TRBV3-1 (or the pseudogene TRBV3-2) to TRBJ2-6, with D perhaps TRBD2 (5 bases). V was pared by 4 bases and J by 2 bases, with 9 bases between. The CDR3 covers 15 residues. Germline CDR1 LGHDT, CDR2 YNNKEL (reference sequence). The CDR3 loop is CASSRTGTGANVLTF. CDR3 coding DNA: TGTGCCAGCAGCCGGACGGGAACTGGGGCCAACGTCCTGACTTTC.

This chain links TRBV18 with TRBJ1-2; 7 bases are shared with TRBD1. Germline lookup yields CDR1 KGHSH and CDR2 LQKENI. Unmatched junction bases numbered 4, after V lost 2 bases and J lost 7 bases. The length of the CDR3 is 13 residues. CDR3 sequence: CASSPDRAAGYTF. CDR3 DNA sequence: TGTGCCAGCTCACCAGACAGGGCGGCTGGCTACACCTTC. Drawing the rest from reference TRBV18 and TRBJ1-2, the complete variable domain is NAGVMQNPRHLVRRRGQEARLRCSPMKGHSHVYWYRQLPEEGLKFMVYLQKENIIDESGMPKERFSAEFPKEGPSILRIQQVVRGDSAAYFCASSPDRAAGYTFGSGTRLTVV.

Written as DNA, the CDR3 is TGTGCCAGCAGCTCAGGAGTGGGCACTGAAGCTTTCTTT. This translates into CASSSGVGTEAFF. The chain employs TRBV6-5 and TRBJ1-1, with D unclear. Germline CDR1 is MNHEY and CDR2 is SVGAGI. V lost 6 bases to trimming and J lost 4 bases, with 12 bases between them. This CDR3 contains 13 residues.

This clone was found a few times. The gene calls are TRBV13 and TRBJ1-4; 8 bases align to TRBD1. The V gene's germline CDR1 is PRHDT and CDR2 FYEKMQ (reference sequence). J lost 8 bases, V lost 5 bases, and 10 bases had no gene match. This CDR3 has 15 residues. CDR3 in amino acids: CASSAGRTGLEKLFF. The CDR3 DNA reads as TGTGCCAGCAGCGCCGGGAGGACAGGGCTGGAAAAACTGTTTTTT.

V is TRBV28 and J is TRBJ2-5; D unresolved. V was clipped by 6 bases and J by 4 bases, with 15 bases between them. Germline CDR1 is MDHEN and CDR2 is SYDVKM. The CDR3 contains 14 residues. The CDR3 loop is CASSGPLGGETQYF. In DNA form, the CDR3 reads TGTGCCAGCAGCGGGCCCCTAGGCGGAGAGACCCAGTACTTC.

V gene TRBV29-1 combines with J gene TRBJ1-2, with a weak D call TRBD1 (5 bases). CDR3 length: 14 amino acids. Between the trimmed V and J ends, which lost 7 bases and 0 bases, there was a span of 15 bases. Germline CDR1 and CDR2: SQVTM and ANQGSEA. The CDR3 nucleotides are TGCAGCGCCGACCGGGGGGGGGCTAACTATGGCTACACCTTC. Translation: CSADRGGANYGYTF. The full variable domain, in which reference TRBV29-1 and TRBJ1-2 provide the parts outside the CDR3, is SAVISQKPSRDICQRGTSLTIQCQVDSQVTMMFWYRQQPGQSLTLIATANQGSEATYESGFVIDKFPISRPNLTFSTLTVSNMSPEDSSIYLCSADRGGANYGYTFGSGTRLTVV.

The chain has TRBV10-3 and TRBJ1-3; D remains unclear. The CDR3 totals 11 residues. Deletions cut 4 bases from V and 5 bases from J, with 3 bases between. Germline CDR1 is ENHRY and CDR2 is SYGVKD. The CDR3 loop reads CAISVRNTIYF. For the CDR3, the DNA is TGTGCCATCAGTGTAAGAAACACCATATATTTT.

This chain uses TRBV6-1 with TRBJ1-2, with 8 positions matching TRBD1. The CDR3 is 13 residues long. J gave up 8 bases and V 3 bases, and 5 bases lay outside the gene matches. In germline, CDR1 is MNHNS, CDR2 SASEGT. The CDR3 spells CASSETGAKGYTF. The CDR3 DNA reads TGTGCCAGCAGTGAGACAGGGGCTAAAGGCTACACCTTC.

V and J are TRBV7-9 and TRBJ1-6; D uncertain. This CDR3 is 16 amino acids long. Trimming removed 5 bases from V and 8 bases from J, with 19 bases in between. Per germline, CDR1 SEHNR and CDR2 FQNEAQ (reference sequence). In DNA, the CDR3 is TGTGCCAGCAGCCACGCGAGGACGGGAACATATTCACCCCTCCACTTT. It codes for CASSHARTGTYSPLHF.

The genes are TRBV6-6 and TRBJ1-2, with D possibly matching TRBD1 (5 bases). V lost 7 bases to trimming and J lost 6 bases, with 18 bases between them. There are 14 residues in the CDR3. From germline, CDR1 is MNHNY and CDR2 SVGAGI (reference sequence). Here the CDR3 reads CASTDPGWGDGYTF. The CDR3, as DNA: TGTGCCAGCACCGACCCAGGGTGGGGGGATGGCTACACCTTC.

CDR3 sequence: CASRPQGAGTEAFF. CDR3 DNA sequence: TGTGCCAGCAGACCGCAGGGGGCTGGCACTGAAGCTTTCTTT. The chain combines TRBV6-5 with TRBJ1-1; TRBD1 aligns across 8 bases. Looked up from germline, CDR1 is MNHEY and CDR2 is SVGAGI. The CDR3 totals 14 residues. V was pared by 6 bases and J by 4 bases, with 7 bases of the junction left unmatched.

This clone occurred a few times. Other DNA sequences of this sample code for an identical CDR3. The J gene is TRBJ1-1, the V gene TRBV12-3 or TRBV12-4; no definite D call. The CDR3 is made up of 11 amino acids. Trimming left V 2 bases short and J 5 bases short, with 3 bases between. CDR3 nucleotides: TGTGCCAGCAGTTTAAGAACTGAAGCTTTCTTT. Translated, it gives CASSLRTEAFF.

The chain couples TRBV18 to TRBJ1-1; D gene uncertain. The V end lost 1 base, the J end lost 4 bases, and 7 bases lay between the germline ends. The germline V gene has CDR1 KGHSH and CDR2 LQKENI. The CDR3 runs to 13 residues. For the CDR3, the DNA is TGTGCCAGCTCACCACAAGGGATCACTGAAGCTTTCTTT. It specifies CASSPQGITEAFF.

The chain couples TRBV6-5 to TRBJ1-4; D not resolved. CDR1 is MNHEY and CDR2 is SVGAGI in the germline V gene. The CDR3 consists of 14 residues. Between the trimmed V and J ends, which lost 4 bases and 6 bases, there was a span of 12 bases. CDR3 coding DNA: TGTGCCAGCAGTTTCCAGCACTCCCATGAAAAACTGTTTTTT. This sequence encodes CASSFQHSHEKLFF.

This sequence joins TRBV11-1 and TRBJ1-3; D call uncertain. The V and J ends lost 8 bases and 0 bases respectively, with 5 bases between them. The germline CDR1 and CDR2 sequences are SGHAT and FQDESV (reference sequence). CDR3 length equals 12 residues. CDR3 DNA: TGTGCCAGCGCGAACTCTGGAAACACCATATATTTT. Its protein product is CASANSGNTIYF.

V and J are TRBV7-9 and TRBJ2-3, with 10 bases identical to TRBD1. Germline V gene data show CDR1 as SEHNR and CDR2 as FQNEAQ (reference sequence). J was trimmed by 3 bases and V by 3 bases; bases with no gene match: 9. This CDR3 region has 17 residues. This chain's CDR3 is CASSFGQGEKGTDTQYF. The CDR3 nucleotides read TGTGCCAGCAGCTTCGGACAGGGGGAAAAGGGGACAGATACGCAGTATTTT.